This T cell receptor beta chain originates from a study of control samples from healthy donors and cancer patients. CDR3 size: 16 residues. The V gene end was trimmed by 5 bases and the J gene end by 5 bases; junction bases not matched to a gene: 12. Germline V CDR1 and CDR2: WSHSY, SAAADI. The assay was immunoSEQ multiplex PCR, and TCRdb's table has in-frame clones only and misses some. The profile covers about 83,000 clones, with roughly 89% appearing a single time and around 17% taken by the ten largest. The sample taken for sequencing was blood. The TCR was taken from a man aged 50 or older in good health. The J gene is TRBJ2-1, the V gene TRBV10-2; 7 bases are shared with TRBD1. In nucleotides, the CDR3 is TGCGCCAGCAGTCATGACTGGATAAGGGGGCACAATGAGCAGTTCTTC. This encodes CASSHDWIRGHNEQFF.